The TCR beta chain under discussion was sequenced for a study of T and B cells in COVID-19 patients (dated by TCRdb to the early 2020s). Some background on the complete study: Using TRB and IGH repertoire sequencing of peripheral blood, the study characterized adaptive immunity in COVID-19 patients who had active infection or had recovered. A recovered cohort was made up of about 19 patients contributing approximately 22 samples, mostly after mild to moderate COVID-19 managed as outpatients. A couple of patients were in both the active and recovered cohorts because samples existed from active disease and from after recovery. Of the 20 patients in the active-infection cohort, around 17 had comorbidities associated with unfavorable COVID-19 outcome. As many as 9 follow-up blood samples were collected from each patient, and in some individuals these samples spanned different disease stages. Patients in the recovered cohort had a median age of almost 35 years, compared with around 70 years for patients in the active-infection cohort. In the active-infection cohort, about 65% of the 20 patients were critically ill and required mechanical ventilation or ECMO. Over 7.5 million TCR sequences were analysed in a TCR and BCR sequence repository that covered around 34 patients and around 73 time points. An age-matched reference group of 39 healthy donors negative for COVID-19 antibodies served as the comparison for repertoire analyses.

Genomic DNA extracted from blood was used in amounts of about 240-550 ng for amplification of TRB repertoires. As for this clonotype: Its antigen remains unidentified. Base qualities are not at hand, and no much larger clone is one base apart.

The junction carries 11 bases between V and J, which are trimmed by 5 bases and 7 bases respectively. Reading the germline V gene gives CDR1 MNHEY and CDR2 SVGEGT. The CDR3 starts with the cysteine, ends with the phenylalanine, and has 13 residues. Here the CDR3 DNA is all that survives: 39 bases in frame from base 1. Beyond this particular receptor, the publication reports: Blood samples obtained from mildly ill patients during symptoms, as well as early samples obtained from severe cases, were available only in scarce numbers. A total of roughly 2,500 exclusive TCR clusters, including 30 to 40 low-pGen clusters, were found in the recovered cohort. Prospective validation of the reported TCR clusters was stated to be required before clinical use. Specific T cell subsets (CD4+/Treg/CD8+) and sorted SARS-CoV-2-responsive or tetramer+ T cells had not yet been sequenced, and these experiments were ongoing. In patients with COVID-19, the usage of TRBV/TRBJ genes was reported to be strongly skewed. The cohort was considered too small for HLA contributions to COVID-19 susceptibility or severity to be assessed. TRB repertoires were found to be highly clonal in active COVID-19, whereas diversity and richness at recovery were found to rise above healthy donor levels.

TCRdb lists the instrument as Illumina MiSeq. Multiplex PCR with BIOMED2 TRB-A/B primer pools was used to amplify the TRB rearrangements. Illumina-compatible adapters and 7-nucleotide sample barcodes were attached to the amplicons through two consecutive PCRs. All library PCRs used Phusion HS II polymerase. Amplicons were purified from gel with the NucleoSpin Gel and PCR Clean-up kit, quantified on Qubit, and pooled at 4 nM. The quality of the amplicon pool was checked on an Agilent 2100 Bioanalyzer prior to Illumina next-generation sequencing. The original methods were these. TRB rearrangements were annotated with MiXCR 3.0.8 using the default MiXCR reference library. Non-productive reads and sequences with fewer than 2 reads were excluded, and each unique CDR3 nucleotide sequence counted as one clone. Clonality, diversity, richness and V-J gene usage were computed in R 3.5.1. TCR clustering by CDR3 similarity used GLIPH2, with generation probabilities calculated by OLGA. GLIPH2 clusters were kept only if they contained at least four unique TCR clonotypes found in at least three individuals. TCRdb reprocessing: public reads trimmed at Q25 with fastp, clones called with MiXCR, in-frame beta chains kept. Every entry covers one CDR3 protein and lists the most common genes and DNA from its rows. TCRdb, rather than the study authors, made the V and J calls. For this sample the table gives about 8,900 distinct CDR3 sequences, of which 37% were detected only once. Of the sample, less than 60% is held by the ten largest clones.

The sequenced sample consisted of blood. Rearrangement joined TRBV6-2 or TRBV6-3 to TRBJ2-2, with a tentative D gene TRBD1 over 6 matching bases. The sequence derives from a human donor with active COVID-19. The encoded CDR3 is CASSALGGGELFF. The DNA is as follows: TGTGCCAGCAGTGCCCTAGGGGGCGGGGAGCTGTTTTTT.